A selection of T cell receptor beta chains follows, all from one sample in a study of shared clonotypes between healthy human individuals. Assay: immunoSEQ multiplex PCR; the TCRdb copy retains only in-frame clones and omits some. Seen here are a few hundred thousand clones, approximately 97% observed once, and the top ten hold less than 0.065%. Sequenced material: naive CD4+ T cells sorted from blood. The source is a woman under 40 in good health. CDR3s include the opening cysteine and the closing phenylalanine or tryptophan. A D gene is named only where the DNA matches it firmly.

v_call	d_call	j_call	cdr3_aa
TRBV14	TRBD1	TRBJ2-5	CASSPGGAGFYF
TRBV2	TRBD1	TRBJ1-3	CASSDQGAYGNTIYF
TRBV6-1	TRBD1	TRBJ2-5	CASSEATGQGLRTQYF
TRBV6-1	-	TRBJ1-5	CASSEVPGPVSRPQHF
TRBV7-9	TRBD2	TRBJ2-5	CASARGDPGTQYF
TRBV30	TRBD1	TRBJ2-6	CAPGQGNSGANVLTF
TRBV19	-	TRBJ1-6	CASNLRGGNSPLHF
TRBV20-1	-	TRBJ2-1	CSARRQWEQFF
TRBV5-1	-	TRBJ1-4	CASSLAAGLGEKLFF
TRBV10-1	-	TRBJ2-7	CASSAGEPMSYEQYF
TRBV14	-	TRBJ2-5	CASSRTPRTQYF
TRBV27	-	TRBJ2-2	CASGGYTNTGELFF
TRBV23-1	TRBD2	TRBJ2-1	CASSQLTSGREDEQFF
TRBV21-1	-	TRBJ2-1	CASSKGGRARSSYNEQFF
TRBV27	-	TRBJ1-2	CASSLRRAQANYGYTF
TRBV4-1	-	TRBJ2-4	CASSQGGGGKNIQYF
TRBV19	-	TRBJ1-2	CASSTNSDRQRPYGYGYTF
TRBV30	-	TRBJ1-4	CAQRTTGHSEKLFF
TRBV18	TRBD1	TRBJ2-7	CASSAGTGSTYEQYF
TRBV5-1	-	TRBJ2-7	CASSLTTGISYEQYF
TRBV27	-	TRBJ2-7	CASSLLSPTRPYEQYF
TRBV7-3	-	TRBJ2-5	CASSATAGSQETQYF
TRBV5-1	TRBD2	TRBJ2-7	CASSPSPTSGRTSYEQYF
TRBV28	TRBD1	TRBJ2-7	CASIGQGGSYEQYF
TRBV6-5	TRBD1	TRBJ2-5	CASSSGTGMFQETQYF
TRBV2	-	TRBJ2-5	CASRRRLGTEETQYF
TRBV2	-	TRBJ1-5	CASSISSNQPQHF
TRBV2	TRBD1	TRBJ2-7	CASSGTGGSTYEQYF
TRBV6-5	-	TRBJ2-7	CASSRKGYEQYF
TRBV28	-	TRBJ2-7	CASIKRGGEWSPDEQYF
TRBV27	TRBD1	TRBJ2-5	CASSTRGQGVGGETQYF
TRBV28	-	TRBJ2-7	CASSATGIRDEQYF
TRBV11-2	-	TRBJ1-1	CASSLELNTEAFF
TRBV2	TRBD1	TRBJ1-5	CASSGQGYSNQPQHF
TRBV2	-	TRBJ1-5	CASREQDGQPQHF
TRBV5-1	TRBD1	TRBJ1-4	CASSLGQGRRDEKLFF
TRBV2	TRBD1	TRBJ2-7	CASSEEGTGNEQYF
TRBV18	TRBD1	TRBJ2-3	CASSPSAGGRADTQYF
TRBV2	TRBD1	TRBJ1-1	CASSQQGATEAFF
TRBV11-2	TRBD2	TRBJ2-5	CASSLARGAETQYF
TRBV7-2	TRBD1	TRBJ2-2	CASSLAGQGLGGELFF
TRBV27	TRBD2	TRBJ2-5	CASGTTSGKETQYF